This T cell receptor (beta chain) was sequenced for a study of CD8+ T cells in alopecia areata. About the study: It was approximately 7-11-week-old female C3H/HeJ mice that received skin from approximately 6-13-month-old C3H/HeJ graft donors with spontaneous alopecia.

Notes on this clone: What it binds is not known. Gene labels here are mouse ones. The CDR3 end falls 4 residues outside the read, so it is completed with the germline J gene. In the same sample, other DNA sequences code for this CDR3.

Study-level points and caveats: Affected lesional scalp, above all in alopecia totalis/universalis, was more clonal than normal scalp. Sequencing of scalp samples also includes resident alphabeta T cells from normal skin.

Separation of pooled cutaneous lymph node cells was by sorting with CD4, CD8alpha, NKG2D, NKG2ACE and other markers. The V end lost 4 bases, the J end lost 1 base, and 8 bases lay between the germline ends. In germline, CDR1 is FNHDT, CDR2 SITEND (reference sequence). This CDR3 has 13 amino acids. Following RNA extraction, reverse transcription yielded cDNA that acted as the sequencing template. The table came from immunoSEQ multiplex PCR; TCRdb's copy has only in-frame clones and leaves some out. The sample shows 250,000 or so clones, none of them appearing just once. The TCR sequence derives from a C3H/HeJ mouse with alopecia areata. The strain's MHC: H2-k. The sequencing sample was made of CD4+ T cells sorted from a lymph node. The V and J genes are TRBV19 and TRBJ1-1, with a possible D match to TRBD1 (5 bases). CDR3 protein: CASSLQGNTEVFF. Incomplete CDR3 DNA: TGTGCCAGCAGTCTTCAGGGAAACACA.